This T cell receptor beta chain was sequenced in a study of shared clonotypes between healthy human individuals. Study conclusions and caveats: Clonotypes shared by all four sorted-subset donors had higher generation probabilities than non-shared clonotypes. Incomplete sequencing of sorted subsets was indicated by rarefaction despite large depth.

Using immunoSEQ multiplex PCR, the repertoire was profiled, and TCRdb retains in-frame clones only, with some absent. The sample consists of roughly 650,000 clones, about 95% of them appearing once. It was CD45RO-negative cells, positively selected for CCR7, that made up naive CD8 cells, with terminally differentiated effector memory CD45RA+ cells excluded. This CDR3 comprises 13 residues. V lost 5 bases to trimming and J lost 4 bases, with 12 bases between them. In germline, CDR1 is SGHRS, CDR2 YFSETQ. In regard to this clone: The target antigen is unknown.

The origin of this receptor is a woman aged 25-40 years in good health. The J gene is TRBJ1-1, the V gene TRBV5-1; D is undetermined. The material sequenced was naive CD8+ T cells sorted from blood. CDR3: CASREEGGTEAFF. The CDR3 nucleotides read TGCGCCAGCAGGGAAGAGGGAGGCACTGAAGCTTTCTTT.